This T cell receptor beta chain appears in the sequencing data of a study of blood T cell repertoires in COVID-19. Study-level background: Researchers got acute and convalescent COVID-19 samples from the United States, Italy and Spain. The cDNA or gDNA used as material had been derived from T cells, B-cell-depleted T cells, or PBMCs.

This clone has only one observation. Germline V lookup: CDR1 MNHNY, CDR2 SVGAGI (reference sequence). V was clipped by 5 bases and J by 4 bases; unmatched bases: 4. The length of the CDR3 is 14 residues. Libraries were prepared by immunoSEQ multiplex PCR; TCRdb keeps only in-frame clonotypes and omits some of them. This sample has fewer than 200,000 clones, with 70% to 90% found just once. Input material: peripheral blood. The chain joins TRBV6-6 to TRBJ1-2; 10 nucleotides align to TRBD1. This clonotype was sampled from a man aged 40-50 years with active or convalescent COVID-19. CDR3: CASSPRDRGYGYTF. The CDR3 coding sequence is TGTGCCAGCAGTCCCCGGGACAGGGGCTATGGCTACACCTTC.